The clone carrying this T cell receptor beta chain was found many times. As yet, its antigen is unknown. Per germline, CDR1 DFQATT and CDR2 SNEGSKA (reference sequence). V lost 4 bases and J 2 bases, leaving 13 bases between the germline ends. The CDR3 runs 14 residues. This sample is drawn from a study of T cells after yellow fever vaccination. Study-wide findings and caveats: Among all clonotypes, a small share was observed in both CD4 and CD8 compartments.

TCRdb re-called the 5' RACE reads through MiXCR, storing one row per CDR3 protein. The repertoire holds around 72,000 distinct CDR3 sequences, with under 9.5% as singletons. The material sequenced was CD8+ T cells sorted from PBMCs, taken more than 8 days after the first yellow fever vaccination. The gene calls are TRBV20-1 and TRBJ2-3, with a weak D call TRBD2 (7 bases). This TCR came from a young man who received the YFV17D yellow fever vaccine. The chain's CDR3 is CSATRGGFTDTQYF. In DNA form, the CDR3 reads TGCAGTGCTACGAGGGGGGGTTTCACAGATACGCAGTATTTT.